The 27 T cell receptor beta chains given below trace back to one sample, sequenced in a study of PD-L1 blockade in urothelial cancer. Method: immunoSEQ multiplex PCR; TCRdb's copy keeps in-frame clones and lacks some. This table has some 120,000 clones, around nine tenths appearing once. Time point defined: peripheral blood 6 weeks after treatment start. Here the sequenced sample was PBMCs, taken around atezolizumab (anti-PD-L1) treatment. All receptors come from a man aged 60 to 75 with urothelial cancer.

This chain links TRBV11-2 with TRBJ1-3, with D uncertain. This CDR3 has 13 amino acids. V was cut by 4 bases and J by 8 bases, with 12 bases left in between. The germline V gene encodes CDR1 SGHAT and CDR2 FQNNGV. CDR3 nucleotide sequence: TGTGCCAGCAGCTCCCCTAGACTTTACACCATATATTTT. Protein sequence: CASSSPRLYTIYF.

In this sample, this clone turned up once. The J gene is TRBJ2-3, the V gene TRBV19, with D maybe TRBD1 (5 bases). V was trimmed by 10 bases and J by 1 base, leaving 9 bases between them. This CDR3 contains 12 residues. Looked up from germline, CDR1 is LNHDA and CDR2 is SQIVND (reference sequence). CDR3 residues: CATEGGTDTQYF. CDR3 in DNA: TGTGCCACCGAAGGGGGCACAGATACGCAGTATTTT. The full variable domain, rest sourced from reference TRBV19 and TRBJ2-3, is DGGITQSPKYLFRKEGQNVTLSCEQNLNHDAMYWYRQDPGQGLRLIYYSQIVNDFQKGDIAEGYSVSREKKESFPLTVTSAQKNPTAFYLCATEGGTDTQYFGPGTRLTVL.

For the CDR3, the DNA is TGCGCCAGCACCCCACAAAGGGGGCCCTATAGCAATCAGCCCCAGCATTTT. As protein: CASTPQRGPYSNQPQHF. This sequence joins TRBV23-1 and TRBJ1-5; the match to TRBD1 covers 7 bases. TRBV23-1 is given ORF status, its function remaining uncertain. This CDR3 is built from 17 residues. Trimming removed 7 bases from V and 0 bases from J; junction bases left unmatched: 12.

The chain employs TRBV5-1 and TRBJ1-6; TRBD1 is a possible D gene (5 bases). Germline V gene lookup returns CDR1 SGHRS and CDR2 YFSETQ. The CDR3 loop spans 14 amino acids. Trimming took off 2 bases at V and 10 bases at J, with 13 bases between the two ends. The CDR3 sequence is CASSFVLGGSPLHF. In nucleotides, the CDR3 is TGCGCCAGCAGCTTCGTCCTGGGGGGGTCACCCCTCCACTTT.

The rearrangement joins TRBV2 to TRBJ1-2; 8 positions agree with TRBD1. The CDR3 is 15 amino acids. The V and J ends lost 6 bases and 0 bases, in that order; junction bases with no gene match: 6. Germline assignment: CDR1 SNHLY and CDR2 FYNNEI. The CDR3: CASRQTGEANYGYTF. Here the CDR3 DNA reads TGTGCCAGCAGACAGACAGGGGAAGCTAACTATGGCTACACCTTC.

The chain recombines TRBV7-2 with TRBJ2-1; 9 bases agree with TRBD1. There are 15 residues in the CDR3. After removal of 5 bases from V and 7 bases from J, the junction contained 9 bases not matched to a gene. CDR1 SGHTA and CDR2 FQGNSA come from the germline V gene. The CDR3 sequence: CASSTRTGDGNEQFF. CDR3 coding DNA: TGTGCCAGCAGCACCAGGACAGGGGATGGTAATGAGCAGTTCTTC.

The rearrangement uses TRBV27 and TRBJ2-3; 14 bases fit TRBD2. V was clipped by 7 bases and J by 6 bases; unmatched bases: 9. The CDR3 is made up of 16 amino acids. CDR1 is MNHEY, CDR2 SMNVEV, per germline (reference sequence). CDR3 sequence: CASTRTSGGQKDTQYF. The CDR3 coding sequence is TGTGCCAGCACCCGGACTAGCGGGGGGCAGAAGGATACGCAGTATTTT.

The chain employs TRBV4-1 and TRBJ2-2, with TRBD1 matching over 8 bases. The ends lost 8 bases at V and 4 bases at J; junction bases unmatched: 9. The CDR3 sequence is 15 residues long. Germline V gene data show CDR1 as MGHRA and CDR2 as YSYEKL. The CDR3 loop is CASVPGGDGTGELFF. The CDR3 bases are TGCGCCAGCGTCCCAGGGGGCGACGGCACCGGGGAGCTGTTTTTT.

J is TRBJ2-7 and V is TRBV10-2; 11 nucleotides agree with TRBD2. The V gene end was trimmed by 6 bases and the J gene end by 0 bases; junction bases not matched to a gene: 13. The CDR3 is made up of 18 amino acids. Germline lookup yields CDR1 WSHSY and CDR2 SAAADI. This CDR3 is CASSLQLLAGVLSYEQYF. In nucleotides, the CDR3 is TGCGCCAGCAGCCTTCAATTACTAGCGGGGGTCCTCTCCTACGAGCAGTACTTC.

The chain links TRBV11-2 to TRBJ2-1; TRBD2 matches at 7 bases. The CDR3 extends over 15 amino acids. Germline V gene lookup returns CDR1 SGHAT and CDR2 FQNNGV. V gave up 5 bases and J gave up 9 bases; unmatched junction bases: 13. The CDR3: CASSQLWRERAEQFF. The DNA of the CDR3 is TGTGCCAGCAGCCAGCTCTGGCGGGAGAGGGCTGAGCAGTTCTTC. Filled out from reference TRBV11-2 and TRBJ2-1, the complete variable domain reads EAGVAQSPRYKIIEKRQSVAFWCNPISGHATLYWYQQILGQGPKLLIQFQNNGVVDDSQLPKDRFSAERLKGVDSTLKIQPAKLEDSAVYLCASSQLWRERAEQFFGPGTRLTVL.

This rearrangement joins TRBV10-3 to TRBJ1-6; TRBD1 agrees at 8 bases. Germline V lookup: CDR1 ENHRY, CDR2 SYGVKD. Unmatched junction bases numbered 3, after V lost 3 bases and J lost 5 bases. This CDR3 is built from 15 residues. The CDR3 DNA sequence: TGTGCCATCAGTGACTCGACAGGGGATAATTCACCCCTCCACTTT. Protein: CAISDSTGDNSPLHF.

The J gene is TRBJ2-1, the V gene TRBV10-3, with 9 bases fitting TRBD1. The V and J ends lost 6 bases and 12 bases, in that order; junction bases with no gene match: 6. Germline CDR1 and CDR2: ENHRY and SYGVKD. The CDR3 consists of 12 residues. In DNA form, the CDR3 reads TGTGCCATCAGGGGACAGGGCAGGGTGCAGTTCTTC. Translated: CAIRGQGRVQFF.

V usage is TRBV5-1 and J usage is TRBJ2-3; TRBD2 agrees at 10 bases. In germline, CDR1 is SGHRS, CDR2 YFSETQ. Germline trimming cut 0 bases from V and 5 bases from J; bases unmatched to any gene: 6. This CDR3 contains 16 residues. CDR3 amino acids: CASSLARSGGEDTQYF. The CDR3, as DNA: TGCGCCAGCAGCTTGGCCAGAAGCGGGGGGGAAGATACGCAGTATTTT.

V gene TRBV2 combines with J gene TRBJ2-3, with D unresolved. Trimming left V 3 bases short and J 4 bases short, with 5 bases between. The germline V gene has CDR1 SNHLY and CDR2 FYNNEI. CDR3 size: 12 residues. The CDR3 protein is CASSEAADTQYF. The CDR3 region has the DNA TGTGCCAGCAGTGAGGCGGCAGATACGCAGTATTTT. Full variable domain (outside the CDR3, taken from reference TRBV2 and TRBJ2-3): EPEVTQTPSHQVTQMGQEVILRCVPISNHLYFYWYRQILGQKVEFLVSFYNNEISEKSEIFDDQFSVERPDGSNFTLKIRSTKLEDSAMYFCASSEAADTQYFGPGTRLTVL.

This chain uses TRBV9 with TRBJ2-3, with D unresolved. This CDR3 has 13 residues. The V and J ends lost 2 bases and 2 bases respectively, with 6 bases between them. Germline V gene lookup returns CDR1 SGDLS and CDR2 YYNGEE. The CDR3 here is CASSVDFTDTQYF. The CDR3 nucleotides are TGTGCCAGCAGCGTCGACTTCACAGATACGCAGTATTTT.

J is TRBJ2-7 and V is TRBV14, with 9 nucleotides matching TRBD2. The germline CDR1 and CDR2 sequences are SGHDN and FVKESK. V lost 1 base to trimming and J lost 5 bases; unmatched junction nucleotides: 15. This CDR3 has 18 residues. CDR3 in DNA: TGTGCCAGCAGCCAAGTCATTCGGTCGGCGGGAGGGGTAAACGAGCAGTACTTC. As protein: CASSQVIRSAGGVNEQYF.

This rearrangement joins TRBV30 to TRBJ1-1; D gene ambiguous. The CDR3 contains 13 residues. V lost 4 bases and J 4 bases, leaving 13 bases between the germline ends. Germline assignment: CDR1 GTSNPN and CDR2 SVGIG (reference sequence). CDR3 nucleotide sequence: TGTGCCTGGAATAGGGCCCGGGGCACTGAAGCTTTCTTT. Amino acids: CAWNRARGTEAFF.

The chain couples TRBV2 to TRBJ2-5; the match to TRBD2 covers 10 bases. The junction had 10 bases not matched to a gene; V was cut back by 5 bases and J by 4 bases. This CDR3 is built from 16 residues. Germline V gene sequence: CDR1 SNHLY, CDR2 FYNNEI. CDR3 nucleotide sequence: TGTGCCAGCAGTTCCCCTCAAGGGACTAGCGCAGAGACCCAGTACTTC. This codes for CASSSPQGTSAETQYF.

V is TRBV28 and J is TRBJ2-3, with 8 bases identical to TRBD2. Germline-derived CDR1 and CDR2 are MDHEN and SYDVKM. Trimming took 4 bases from V and 4 from J; bases not matched to a gene: 7. This CDR3 region has 15 residues. The DNA for the CDR3 is TGTGCCAGCAGTTCCGGGGGGGTTGGTCCAGATACGCAGTATTTT. It is translated as CASSSGGVGPDTQYF. The complete variable domain, with remaining parts taken from reference TRBV28 and TRBJ2-3, reads DVKVTQSSRYLVKRTGEKVFLECVQDMDHENMFWYRQDPGLGLRLIYFSYDVKMKEKGDIPEGYSVSREKKERFSLILESASTNQTSMYLCASSSGGVGPDTQYFGPGTRLTVL.

The chain couples TRBV5-6 to TRBJ2-2; D ambiguous. CDR1 is SGHDT and CDR2 is YYEEEE in the germline V gene. Trimming took off 2 bases at V and 0 bases at J, with 8 bases between the two ends. The CDR3 is 15 residues long. The CDR3 reads CASSLLNANTGELFF. The CDR3 region has the DNA TGTGCCAGCAGCTTACTTAACGCGAACACCGGGGAGCTGTTTTTT. Full variable domain (outside the CDR3, taken from reference TRBV5-6 and TRBJ2-2): DAGVTQSPTHLIKTRGQQVTLRCSPKSGHDTVSWYQQALGQGPQFIFQYYEEEERQRGNFPDRFSGHQFPNYSSELNVNALLLGDSALYLCASSLLNANTGELFFGEGSRLTVL.

The CDR3 DNA reads as TGCGCCAGCAGCTTGGAGGCGGGTTCGTACGATGAGCAGTTCTTC. Translation gives CASSLEAGSYDEQFF. This sequence joins TRBV5-1 and TRBJ2-1; D may be TRBD2 (5 bases). The CDR3 totals 15 residues. Trimming removed 0 bases at V and 8 bases at J, with 15 bases between. Germline V CDR1 and CDR2: SGHRS, YFSETQ.

The genes are TRBV11-2 and TRBJ1-3, with D maybe TRBD1 (5 bases). V was cut by 1 base and J by 4 bases, with 11 bases left in between. This CDR3 contains 15 residues. Germline-derived CDR1 and CDR2 are SGHAT and FQNNGV. DNA for the CDR3: TGTGCCAGCAGCTTAGCTGGGGCGATCGGAAACACCATATATTTT. Translating gives CASSLAGAIGNTIYF.

This clone was seen a single time. The rearrangement uses TRBV27 and TRBJ2-7; the D gene is possibly TRBD2 (6 bases). Trimming shortened V by 4 bases and J by 3 bases, and 10 bases separated the two germline ends. CDR3 size: 13 residues. Germline CDR1 reads MNHEY; CDR2 reads SMNVEV (reference sequence). The CDR3 DNA follows: TGTGCCAGCAGTTCGCCTAGCGACTACGAGCAGTACTTC. Its translation is CASSSPSDYEQYF.

This clone occurred a few times. V usage is TRBV29-1 and J usage is TRBJ1-2, with a possible D match to TRBD1 (5 bases). From germline, CDR1 is SQVTM and CDR2 ANQGSEA. The CDR3 sequence is 11 residues long. Between the trimmed V and J ends, which lost 3 bases and 6 bases, there was a span of 8 bases. CDR3 DNA sequence: TGCAGCGTTGATAGGGGCGATGGCTACACCTTC. It specifies CSVDRGDGYTF. The full variable domain, with the rest looked up from reference TRBV29-1 and TRBJ1-2, is SAVISQKPSRDICQRGTSLTIQCQVDSQVTMMFWYRQQPGQSLTLIATANQGSEATYESGFVIDKFPISRPNLTFSTLTVSNMSPEDSSIYLCSVDRGDGYTFGSGTRLTVV.

The gene calls are TRBV7-2 and TRBJ2-5; 8 nucleotides match TRBD2. J lost 7 bases, V lost 8 bases, and 9 bases had no gene match. There are 13 residues in the CDR3. Germline V lookup: CDR1 SGHTA, CDR2 FQGNSA. The DNA for the CDR3 is TGTGCCAGCGAGGCGGCGGGGGGAGGGACCCAGTACTTC. It translates to CASEAAGGGTQYF.

The V and J genes are TRBV5-4 and TRBJ2-7; 12 bases fit TRBD2. V trimming: 2 bases; J trimming: 2 bases; junction bases outside the gene matches: 11. CDR1 is SGHNT, CDR2 YYREEE, per germline (reference sequence). CDR3 length: 18 amino acids. CDR3 nucleotides: TGTGCCAGCAGCTTTGGGCTAGCGGGAGGGTCGGTAACCTACGAGCAGTACTTC. Its translation: CASSFGLAGGSVTYEQYF.

The V call is TRBV5-6, the J call TRBJ1-2; 7 bases map to TRBD1. The CDR3 has 14 residues. The V and J ends lost 3 bases and 2 bases, in that order; junction bases with no gene match: 4. In germline, CDR1 is SGHDT, CDR2 YYEEEE. In nucleotides, the CDR3 is TGTGCCAGCAGCTCCGGGACAGAGAACTATGGCTACACCTTC. It translates to CASSSGTENYGYTF.